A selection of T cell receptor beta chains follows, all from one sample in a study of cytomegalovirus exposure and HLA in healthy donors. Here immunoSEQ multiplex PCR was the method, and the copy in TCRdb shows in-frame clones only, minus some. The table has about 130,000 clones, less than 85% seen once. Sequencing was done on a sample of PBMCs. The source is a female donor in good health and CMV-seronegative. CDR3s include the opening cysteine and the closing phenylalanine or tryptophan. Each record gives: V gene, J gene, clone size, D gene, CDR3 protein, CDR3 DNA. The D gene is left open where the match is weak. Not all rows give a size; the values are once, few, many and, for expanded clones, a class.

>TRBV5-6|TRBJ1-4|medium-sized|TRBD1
CASSAPGTENEKLFF
TGTGCCAGCAGTGCACCCGGGACAGAGAATGAAAAACTGTTTTTT
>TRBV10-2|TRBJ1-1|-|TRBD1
CASRRAGGMNTEAFF
TGCGCCAGCAGAAGGGCAGGGGGTATGAACACTGAAGCTTTCTTT
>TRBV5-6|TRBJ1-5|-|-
CASSLAPAGGRTQHF
TGTGCCAGCAGCTTGGCCCCGGCAGGAGGACGGACCCAGCATTTT
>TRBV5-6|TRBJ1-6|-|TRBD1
CASSFGTGDSPLHF
TGTGCCAGCAGCTTTGGGACAGGGGATTCACCCCTCCACTTT
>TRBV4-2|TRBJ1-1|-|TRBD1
CASSHSRGRTEAFF
TGTGCCAGCAGCCACTCCAGGGGGCGCACTGAAGCTTTCTTT
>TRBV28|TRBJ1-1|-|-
CASSNTGMSYTEAFF
TGTGCCAGCAGTAACACAGGGATGTCGTACACTGAAGCTTTCTTT
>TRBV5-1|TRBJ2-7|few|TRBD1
CASSLVPQGAIDEQYF
TGCGCCAGCAGCTTGGTACCCCAGGGGGCGATTGACGAGCAGTACTTC
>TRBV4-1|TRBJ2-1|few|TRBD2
CASSQSSGGNNEQFF
TGCGCCAGCAGCCAGAGCAGCGGGGGGAACAATGAGCAGTTCTTC
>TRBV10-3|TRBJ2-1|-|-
CAISESIGFRREQFF
TGTGCCATCAGTGAGTCGATCGGGTTCCGCCGTGAGCAGTTCTTC
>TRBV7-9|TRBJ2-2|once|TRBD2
CSSTERGSSGFPGELFF
TGTTCCAGCACCGAGAGGGGGTCTAGCGGGTTCCCCGGGGAGCTGTTTTTT
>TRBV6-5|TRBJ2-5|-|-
CASSYSGHLGETQYF
TGTGCCAGCAGTTACTCCGGACATTTAGGGGAGACCCAGTACTTC
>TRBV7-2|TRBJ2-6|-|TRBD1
CASSHRGWGANVLTF
TGTGCCAGCAGCCACAGGGGGTGGGGGGCCAACGTCCTGACTTTC
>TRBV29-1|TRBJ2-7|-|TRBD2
CSVRGGTGAEQYF
TGCAGCGTTCGGGGGGGAACAGGAGCCGAGCAGTACTTC
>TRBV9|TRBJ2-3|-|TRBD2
CASSVGTSLRTDTQYF
TGTGCCAGCAGCGTAGGGACTAGTCTTCGCACAGATACGCAGTATTTT
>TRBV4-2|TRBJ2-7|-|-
CASSPAGDTSSEQYF
TGTGCCAGCAGCCCCGCCGGCGACACCTCCTCCGAGCAGTACTTC
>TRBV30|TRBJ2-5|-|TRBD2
CAWSVGGNSLGETQYF
TGTGCCTGGTCCGTGGGAGGGAACTCCCTGGGCGAGACCCAGTACTTC
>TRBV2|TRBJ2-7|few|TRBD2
CASAPRLAGSREQYF
TGTGCCAGCGCCCCCCGACTAGCGGGTTCGAGGGAGCAGTACTTC
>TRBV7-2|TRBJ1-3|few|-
CASSLARQAGNTIYF
TGTGCCAGCAGCTTAGCCAGGCAGGCTGGAAACACCATATATTTT
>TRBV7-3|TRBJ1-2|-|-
CASSFDSLYGYTF
TGTGCCAGCAGTTTTGACAGCCTCTATGGCTACACCTTC
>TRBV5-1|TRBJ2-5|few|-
CASSYQMETQYF
TGCGCCAGCAGCTATCAAATGGAGACCCAGTACTTC
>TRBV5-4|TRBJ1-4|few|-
CASSFGIPTNEKLFF
TGTGCCAGCAGCTTCGGGATTCCAACTAATGAAAAACTGTTTTTT
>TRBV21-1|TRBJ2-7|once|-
CATPAQGTPVIEQYF
TGTGCCACCCCCGCCCAGGGGACGCCGGTGATCGAGCAGTACTTC
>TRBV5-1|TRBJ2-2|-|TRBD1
CASSSDRGTGELFF
TGCGCCAGCAGCTCGGACAGGGGCACCGGGGAGCTGTTTTTT
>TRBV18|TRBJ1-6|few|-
CASSRVDNSPLHF
TGTGCCAGCTCACGAGTCGATAATTCACCCCTCCACTTT
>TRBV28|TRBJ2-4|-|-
CASSPLLRGGNIQYF
TGTGCCAGCAGTCCGCTCTTGCGGGGAGGAAACATTCAGTACTTC
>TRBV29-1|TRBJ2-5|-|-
CSVEVQRQTQYF
TGCAGCGTTGAGGTTCAGAGGCAGACCCAGTACTTC
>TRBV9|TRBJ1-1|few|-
CASSDAGNTEAFF
TGTGCCAGCAGTGACGCGGGGAACACTGAAGCTTTCTTT
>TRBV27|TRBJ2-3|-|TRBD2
CASSLQRGLTDTQYF
TGTGCCAGCAGTCTCCAGCGGGGTCTCACAGATACGCAGTATTTT
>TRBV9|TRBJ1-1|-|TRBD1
CASSVDPRRGQWGNTEAFF
TGTGCCAGCAGCGTAGATCCTAGGAGGGGGCAATGGGGGAACACTGAAGCTTTCTTT
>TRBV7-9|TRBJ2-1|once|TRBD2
CASSFGGGSYNEQFF
TGTGCCAGCAGCTTCGGCGGGGGGTCCTACAATGAGCAGTTCTTC
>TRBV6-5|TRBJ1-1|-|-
CASSLLQGNTEAFF
TGTGCCAGCAGTTTGCTACAGGGGAACACTGAAGCTTTCTTT